These 17 T cell receptor beta chains share one sample of origin, sequenced in a study of blood T cell repertoires in COVID-19. Sequencing used immunoSEQ multiplex PCR; TCRdb keeps in-frame clones, though not all of them. The sample has 230,000 or so clones, about 91% seen once; the top ten hold around 4.6%. Sequencing was done on a sample of peripheral blood. These receptors were obtained from a woman aged 40 to 55 who had recovered from COVID-19.

The CDR3 sequence: CASSGLSTGGYEQYF. The CDR3 region has the DNA TGTGCCAGTAGTGGCCTTTCGACAGGGGGATACGAGCAGTACTTC. The chain employs TRBV19 and TRBJ2-7, with 9 nucleotides matching TRBD1. The CDR3 runs to 15 residues. Germline V gene lookup returns CDR1 LNHDA and CDR2 SQIVND (reference sequence). Losses at the gene ends were 5 bases for V and 4 bases for J; bases not matched to a gene: 9.

V is TRBV6-2 or TRBV6-3 and J is TRBJ2-1; maybe TRBD1 (5 bases). There are 17 residues in the CDR3. V was pared by 0 bases and J by 4 bases, with 16 bases between. Germline values: CDR1 MNHEY, CDR2 SVGEGT. The CDR3 is CASSYSIVRRGYNEQFF. In DNA, the CDR3 is TGTGCCAGCAGTTACTCTATTGTCCGAAGGGGATACAATGAGCAGTTCTTC.

Only one count was recorded for this clone. The chain is built from TRBV4-3 and TRBJ1-1; D may be TRBD1 (6 bases). The ends were cut back, 4 bases at V and 1 base at J, with 16 bases in the middle. CDR1 is LGHNA and CDR2 is YSLEER in the germline V gene. The CDR3 loop spans 16 amino acids. CDR3 in DNA: TGCGCCAGCAGCCCGAACCGGGGGGCGACGAACACTGAAGCTTTCTTT. Protein sequence: CASSPNRGATNTEAFF.

In the case of this clone: An end of the junction does not agree with germline; a read error may underlie this. The genes are TRBV28 and TRBJ2-4, with a possible D match to TRBD2 (6 bases). This CDR3 is 13 amino acids long. Germline-derived CDR1 and CDR2 are MDHEN and SYDVKM. This chain's CDR3 is CASSLYTGGPPNF. The CDR3 DNA follows: TGTGCCAGCAGTCTATACACCGGGGGTCCGCCGAATTTC.

This chain links TRBV6-1 with TRBJ2-5; 10 bases match TRBD2. The CDR3 contains 17 residues. Trimming cost V 0 bases and J 2 bases; bases outside gene matches: 6. Germline lookup yields CDR1 MNHNS and CDR2 SASEGT. DNA for the CDR3: TGTGCCAGCAGTGAAGCGTTCGAGCGGGGGGGACAAGAGACCCAGTACTTC. This encodes CASSEAFERGGQETQYF.

This clone was counted a single time. V usage is TRBV11-2 and J usage is TRBJ1-1; 9 bases line up with TRBD1. Germline assignment: CDR1 SGHAT and CDR2 FQNNGV. Unmatched junction bases numbered 3, after V lost 5 bases and J lost 8 bases. This CDR3 contains 12 residues. As DNA, the CDR3 is TGTGCCAGCAGCCGGGACAGGGTGGAAGCTTTCTTT. Its translation is CASSRDRVEAFF. The whole variable domain, filled in from reference TRBV11-2 and TRBJ1-1, reads EAGVAQSPRYKIIEKRQSVAFWCNPISGHATLYWYQQILGQGPKLLIQFQNNGVVDDSQLPKDRFSAERLKGVDSTLKIQPAKLEDSAVYLCASSRDRVEAFFGQGTRLTVV.

CDR3 DNA sequence: TGTGCCAGCAGCTTGGAGCCAACGGGGGGCTCTGGGGCCAACGTCCTGACTTTC. It translates to CASSLEPTGGSGANVLTF. The rearrangement links TRBV5-4 to TRBJ2-6, with 7 bases that match TRBD2. This CDR3 region has 18 residues. The germline V gene has CDR1 SGHNT and CDR2 YYREEE (reference sequence). Unmatched junction bases numbered 6, after V lost 0 bases and J lost 0 bases. Looking up the rest from reference TRBV5-4 and TRBJ2-6 gives the full variable domain: ETGVTQSPTHLIKTRGQQVTLRCSSQSGHNTVSWYQQALGQGPQFIFQYYREEENGRGNFPPRFSGLQFPNYSSELNVNALELDDSALYLCASSLEPTGGSGANVLTFGAGSRLTVL.

This clone was counted a few times. CDR3: CASTPIVTGATGELFF. The CDR3 coding sequence is TGTGCCAGTACCCCTATAGTGACAGGGGCGACCGGGGAGCTGTTTTTT. This chain connects TRBV19 to TRBJ2-2, with TRBD1 matching over 8 bases. CDR1 is LNHDA, CDR2 SQIVND, per germline (reference sequence). The V and J ends lost 7 bases and 5 bases, in that order; junction bases with no gene match: 12. This CDR3 has 16 amino acids.

The chain recombines TRBV2 with TRBJ2-5, with TRBD2 matching over 12 bases. The CDR3 length is 14 residues. From germline, CDR1 is SNHLY and CDR2 FYNNEI. V dropped 8 bases and J dropped 2; count of bases not matched to a gene: 3. The CDR3 sequence is CASWTSGMQETQYF. The CDR3 region has the DNA TGTGCCAGCTGGACTAGCGGGATGCAAGAGACCCAGTACTTC.

This clone has a single count. The rearrangement links TRBV5-1 to TRBJ1-2, with 12 bases lining up with TRBD1. Trimming took 5 bases from V and 8 from J; bases not matched to a gene: 10. There are 15 residues in the CDR3. Looked up from germline, CDR1 is SGHRS and CDR2 is YFSETQ. DNA of the CDR3: TGCGCCAGCAGTTCCCCGGGACAGGGGGCAGAGGGCTACACCTTC. Residues: CASSSPGQGAEGYTF.

V is TRBV11-3 and J is TRBJ2-1; 10 nucleotides line up with TRBD2. After removal of 4 bases from V and 0 bases from J, the junction contained 9 bases not matched to a gene. Germline V gene data show CDR1 as SGHNT and CDR2 as YENEEA. This CDR3 is 18 amino acids long. The CDR3 coding sequence is TGTGCCAGCAGCTCCGACCGAGGACTAGCGGACTCCTACAATGAGCAGTTCTTC. Amino acids: CASSSDRGLADSYNEQFF.

The chain is built from TRBV6-2 or TRBV6-3 and TRBJ1-5, with D tentatively TRBD1 (5 bases). The CDR3 has 14 residues. V was clipped by 3 bases and J by 6 bases, with 12 bases between them. Germline CDR1 and CDR2: MNHEY and SVGEGT. The CDR3 here is CASSYDSVAQPQHF. As DNA, the CDR3 is TGTGCCAGCAGTTATGACAGTGTTGCTCAGCCCCAGCATTTT.

This sequence joins TRBV19 and TRBJ2-1; D is unclear. In germline, CDR1 is LNHDA, CDR2 SQIVND (reference sequence). This CDR3 spans 15 amino acids. Trimming stripped 3 bases from V and 4 bases from J, with 13 bases between. CDR3 DNA sequence: TGTGCCAGTAGTATTTTGGGCAGGCGATACAATGAGCAGTTCTTC. Translated: CASSILGRRYNEQFF. The full variable domain, rest sourced from reference TRBV19 and TRBJ2-1, is DGGITQSPKYLFRKEGQNVTLSCEQNLNHDAMYWYRQDPGQGLRLIYYSQIVNDFQKGDIAEGYSVSREKKESFPLTVTSAQKNPTAFYLCASSILGRRYNEQFFGPGTRLTVL.

This chain connects TRBV29-1 to TRBJ1-1; no clear D gene. CDR1 is SQVTM and CDR2 is ANQGSEA in the germline V gene. Deletions cut 0 bases from V and 1 base from J, with 6 bases between. This CDR3 has 13 residues. For the CDR3, the DNA is TGCAGCGTTGAAGATAGCCCGAACACTGAAGCTTTCTTT. Translated: CSVEDSPNTEAFF. Using reference TRBV29-1 and TRBJ1-1 for the parts outside the CDR3, the full variable domain is SAVISQKPSRDICQRGTSLTIQCQVDSQVTMMFWYRQQPGQSLTLIATANQGSEATYESGFVIDKFPISRPNLTFSTLTVSNMSPEDSSIYLCSVEDSPNTEAFFGQGTRLTVV.

The V gene is TRBV19, the J gene TRBJ1-2; D possibly corresponds to TRBD1 (5 bases). From germline, CDR1 is LNHDA and CDR2 SQIVND (reference sequence). Deletions cut 4 bases from V and 2 bases from J, with 17 bases between. The CDR3 contains 16 residues. DNA for the CDR3: TGTGCCAGTAGTAGAAAACCGACGGGGGTGAACTATGGCTACACCTTC. Encoded protein: CASSRKPTGVNYGYTF.

The sample holds a few counts of this clone. The chain recombines TRBV19 with TRBJ2-7; D is undetermined. V was trimmed by 9 bases and J by 2 bases, leaving 5 bases between them. The CDR3 has 10 residues. Germline V CDR1 and CDR2: LNHDA, SQIVND (reference sequence). In DNA, the CDR3 is TGTGCCAGCACACCCTACGAGCAGTACGTC. Its protein product is CASTPYEQYV.

This chain joins TRBV11-3 and TRBJ1-6; perhaps TRBD1 as D (5 bases). Germline CDR1 reads SGHNT; CDR2 reads YENEEA. The CDR3 is 16 residues long. V lost 5 bases and J lost 9, with 20 bases in between. The chain's CDR3 is CASSQQMGQGSSPLHF. CDR3 coding DNA: TGTGCCAGCAGCCAGCAAATGGGGCAGGGCAGTTCACCCCTCCACTTT.